Sequencing of this TCR beta chain was carried out in a study of early T cells in non-severe SARS-CoV-2 infection. Study-wide background: The chains were unpaired, and the sequenced material was bulk RNA from unsorted whole blood.

Study-wide findings and caveats: Anti-spike CD8 responses were favored by VDJdb matching, which missed private and CD4 specificities.

Unique molecular identifiers (one per individual cDNA molecule) were attached. TCRdb re-analysed the 5' RACE reads in MiXCR, keeping a single row per CDR3 protein. This sample has tens of thousands of distinct CDR3 sequences, with approximately 5.2% found just once. This clonotype has a count of ten or more. Its antigen remains unidentified. This TCR came from an adult who was a healthcare worker with PCR-confirmed SARS-CoV-2 infection or an uninfected control (not recorded which). Material: whole blood.

CDR3 amino acids: CASSLASASTDTQYF. CDR3 in DNA: TGTGCCAGCAGTTTAGCTAGCGCGAGTACAGATACGCAGTATTTT. This chain connects TRBV6-5 to TRBJ2-3; D is possibly TRBD2 (6 bases). The V and J ends lost 4 bases and 3 bases respectively, with 14 bases between them. Germline CDR1 and CDR2: MNHEY and SVGAGI. This CDR3 comprises 15 residues.